This TCR beta chain emerged from a study of blood T cell repertoires in COVID-19. Study summary: Acute-phase and convalescent COVID-19 samples originated in the United States, Italy and Spain. T cells, B-cell-depleted T cells, or PBMCs provided the cDNA or gDNA that served as material.

In the original processing: Amplifying reference gene primers gave estimates of nucleated cell counts. The repertoire was sequenced with immunoSEQ multiplex PCR; TCRdb's copy has only in-frame clones and lacks some. The DNA gave D and trimming, while V, J and clone size come from that table. The sample yields 60,000 to 65,000 clones, roughly 84% seen once. Germline CDR1 SGHDT, CDR2 YYEEEE. The CDR3 sequence is 16 residues long. V gave up 0 bases and J gave up 7 bases, with 19 bases separating them. This receptor was identified in a woman aged 55-69 years with acute or convalescent COVID-19. The J gene is TRBJ1-2, the V gene TRBV5-6, with TRBD1 as a possible D gene (6 bases). Specimen: peripheral blood. The CDR3 region has the DNA TGTGCCAGCAGCTTGGTGATGGTTGGACAGTCGGGTGGCTACACCTTC. Protein product: CASSLVMVGQSGGYTF.